What follows are 30 T cell receptor beta chains derived from one specimen sequenced in a study of T cell clonality in common variable immunodeficiency. TCRdb's table, derived via immunoSEQ multiplex PCR, lists solely in-frame clones and lacks some. The sample presents some 50,000 clones, none singletons. The sequenced sample consisted of peripheral blood mononuclear cells. All receptors come from a person between 18 and 70 years old in good health.

This clone was found many times. The DNA ends 3 residues before the CDR3 does, and the rest of the CDR3 is filled in from the germline J gene. The rearrangement links TRBV6-2 or TRBV6-3 to TRBJ2-7; 8 positions agree with TRBD1. This CDR3 comprises 15 residues. With V trimmed by 5 bases and J by 5 bases, 11 bases remained unmatched. The germline V gene encodes CDR1 MNHEY and CDR2 SVGEGT. The covered CDR3 bases are TGTGCCAGCAGTAGAGATACAGGGGGGCCGAACGAG. Its translation: CASSRDTGGPNE. The entire CDR3 reads CASSRDTGGPNEQYF.

This clone appeared many times. The read falls 3 residues short of the CDR3 end, and the missing part is taken from the germline J gene. The chain joins TRBV18 to TRBJ2-6; 9 nucleotides line up with TRBD1. The germline CDR1 and CDR2 sequences are KGHSH and LQKENI. The CDR3 loop spans 18 amino acids. V lost 3 bases to trimming and J lost 0 bases; unmatched junction nucleotides: 6. CDR3 DNA, as far as it was read: TGTGCCAGCTCACCTCCGGGACAGGGAAGCTCTGGGGCCAACGTC. Protein sequence: CASSPPGQGSSGANV. From start to end, the CDR3 is CASSPPGQGSSGANVLTF.

This clone was recorded at least ten times. The read terminates 3 residues ahead of where the CDR3 ends, so the germline J gene completes it. This chain uses TRBV20-1 with TRBJ2-1, with TRBD2 matching over 8 bases. The CDR3 runs to 16 residues. Germline V gene lookup returns CDR1 DFQATT and CDR2 SNEGSKA (reference sequence). Trimming took 2 bases from V and 0 from J; bases not matched to a gene: 6. The covered CDR3 bases are TGCAGTGCTAGAAAAGTTGGGACTAGCTCCTACAATGAG. Encoded protein: CSARKVGTSSYNE. In full, the CDR3 is CSARKVGTSSYNEQFF.

This clone showed up many times. The CDR3 end lies 3 residues beyond the end of the read and is filled in from the germline J gene. The chain combines TRBV13 with TRBJ2-3, with 10 positions matching TRBD2. This CDR3 comprises 18 residues. V shed 2 bases, J shed 2 bases, and the junction held 10 bases outside the gene matches. Germline lookup yields CDR1 PRHDT and CDR2 FYEKMQ (reference sequence). The CDR3 spells CASSLRLAGGSFTDTQYF. CDR3 DNA, as far as it was read: TGTGCCAGCAGCTTACGATTAGCGGGGGGTTCCTTCACAGATACG.

Many counts were recorded for this clone. The read ends 3 residues shy of where the CDR3 ends; the end is completed using the germline J gene. The rearrangement uses TRBV18 and TRBJ2-7; 11 bases agree with TRBD2. Per the germline V gene, CDR1 is KGHSH and CDR2 is LQKENI. This CDR3 is built from 18 residues. V lost 2 bases to trimming and J lost 0 bases; unmatched junction nucleotides: 9. The DNA read from the CDR3 is TGTGCCAGCTCACCATTAGGTAGCGGGGGGGCCTTCTCCTACGAG. As protein: CASSPLGSGGAFSYE. The whole CDR3 reads CASSPLGSGGAFSYEQYF.

On this clone itself: The read ends 3 residues before the CDR3 terminus; that terminus is restored from the germline J gene. The chain links TRBV6-2 or TRBV6-3 to TRBJ2-1, with 7 positions matching TRBD1. CDR1 and CDR2 from the germline V gene are MNHEY and SVGEGT. The length of the CDR3 is 14 residues. V shed 4 bases, J shed 7 bases, and the junction held 7 bases outside the gene matches. The covered CDR3 bases are TGTGCCAGCAGTTTCGAGGGGGCGCGGAATGAG. Protein: CASSFEGARNE. In full, the CDR3 is CASSFEGARNEQFF.

This clone was seen repeatedly, ten times or more. The CDR3 goes on 3 residues after the read ends, and that part is filled in from the germline J gene. The chain is built from TRBV7-2 and TRBJ1-4; TRBD1 might be the D (5 bases). The germline V gene has CDR1 SGHTA and CDR2 FQGNSA. Trimming took 2 bases from V and 2 from J, leaving 9 bases between them. CDR3 length: 15 amino acids. This CDR3 reads CASSLNAGTNEKLFF. The DNA read from the CDR3 is TGTGCCAGCAGCTTAAACGCAGGGACTAATGAAAAA.

This clone was counted only a few times. One end of the junction does not line up with germline, which may come from a read error. The read finishes 3 residues shy of the CDR3 end, and the germline J gene is used to complete it. Other DNA sequences in the same sample also yield this CDR3. V gene TRBV7-8 combines with J gene TRBJ1-3; D unclear. CDR1 and CDR2 from the germline V gene are SGHVS and FQNEAQ. The CDR3 totals 16 residues. Partial CDR3 DNA: TGTGCCAGCAGCTCGCGGGTGGGGAGAATCGGAAACACA. Translating it yields CASSSRVGRIGNT. The whole CDR3 sequence reads CASSSRVGRIGNTIYF.

A word on this clone: This may be a read error: a much more frequent sequence differs by one nucleotide. The read stops 3 residues short of the end of the CDR3; the missing end is completed from the germline J gene. V and J are TRBV20-1 and TRBJ2-5; possibly TRBD2 for D (6 bases). Germline CDR1 is DFQATT and CDR2 is SNEGSKA (reference sequence). The CDR3 runs to 14 residues. The chain's CDR3 is CSGPGLEASDTQYF. The CDR3 bases that were read are TGCAGTGGCCCGGGACTCGAGGCGTCAGATACC.

This clone has a count of ten or more. The missing CDR3 end, 3 residues past where the read stops, is filled in from the germline J gene. This chain links TRBV5-1 with TRBJ2-5; a weak D match, TRBD1 (5 bases). This CDR3 spans 14 amino acids. The germline CDR1 and CDR2 sequences are SGHRS and YFSETQ. Trimming removed 0 bases at V and 7 bases at J, with 13 bases between. CDR3 bases read: TGCGCCAGCAGCTTGGTGGTGCAGGGTGTGACC. Amino acid sequence: CASSLVVQGVT. In full, the CDR3 reads CASSLVVQGVTQYF.

At least ten counts were recorded for this clone. The read ends 3 residues shy of where the CDR3 ends; the end is completed using the germline J gene. The J gene is TRBJ2-7, the V gene TRBV5-5, with D hard to call. Trimming took 0 bases from V and 5 from J, leaving 9 bases between them. Germline V gives CDR1 SGHKS, CDR2 YYEKEE (reference sequence). This CDR3 has 13 residues. CDR3 DNA, as far as it was read: TGTGCCAGCAGCTTGGACATCCGGGACGAG. This translates into CASSLDIRDE. The entire CDR3 sequence reads CASSLDIRDEQYF. Together with reference TRBV5-5 and TRBJ2-7, the CDR3 gives the full variable domain: DAGVTQSPTHLIKTRGQQVTLRCSPISGHKSVSWYQQVLGQGPQFIFQYYEKEERGRGNFPDRFSARQFPNYSSELNVNALLLGDSALYLCASSLDIRDEQYFGPGTRLTVT.

This clone was recorded at least ten times. The read finishes 3 residues shy of the CDR3 end, and the germline J gene is used to complete it. The chain couples TRBV6-4 to TRBJ2-3, with 8 nucleotides matching TRBD2. Unmatched junction bases numbered 7, after V lost 6 bases and J lost 2 bases. Germline-derived CDR1 and CDR2 are MRHNA and SNTAGT. The length of the CDR3 is 15 residues. The sequenced part of the CDR3 DNA is TGTGCCAGCAGATTTAGCGGGAAACCCACAGATACG. Amino acids: CASRFSGKPTDT. The whole CDR3 sequence reads CASRFSGKPTDTQYF.

This clone was picked up many times. From the germline J gene comes the end of the CDR3, since the read stops 3 residues before it. The rearrangement uses TRBV4-1 and TRBJ1-4, with 9 positions matching TRBD1. J was trimmed by 2 bases and V by 7 bases; bases with no gene match: 11. The CDR3 runs 17 residues. Germline V gene sequence: CDR1 MGHRA, CDR2 YSYEKL. CDR3 residues: CASTSGTGRKTNEKLFF. The sequenced CDR3 bases are TGCGCCAGCACCTCCGGGACAGGGCGGAAGACTAATGAAAAA.

This clone was detected ten times or more. CDR3 amino acids: CASSYSIRRVSNTEAFF. CDR3 DNA, as far as it was read: TGTGCCAGCAGTTACTCGATCCGAAGGGTATCGAACACTGAA. The chain has TRBV6-2 or TRBV6-3 and TRBJ1-1; D remains unclear. The CDR3 end lies 3 residues beyond the end of the read and is filled in from the germline J gene. The CDR3 is made up of 17 amino acids. Germline V gives CDR1 MNHEY, CDR2 SVGEGT. V gave up 0 bases and J gave up 1 base, with 15 bases separating them.

This clone was counted ten times or more. Partial CDR3 DNA: TGTGCCAGCAGCTTCTTCAGGGGGTCTAACTATGGC. Amino acid sequence: CASSFFRGSNYG. The complete CDR3 sequence is CASSFFRGSNYGYTF. The J gene is TRBJ1-2, the V gene TRBV7-9, with TRBD1 matching over 7 bases. The observed sequence ends 3 residues before the CDR3 terminus, with the missing tail filled in from the germline J gene. Germline V gene data show CDR1 as SEHNR and CDR2 as FQNEAQ (reference sequence). The CDR3 sequence is 15 residues long. The V and J ends lost 3 bases and 0 bases, in that order; junction bases with no gene match: 4.

There are many counts of this clone. The read terminates 3 residues ahead of where the CDR3 ends, so the germline J gene completes it. V gene TRBV7-6 combines with J gene TRBJ2-7, with 14 bases lining up with TRBD2. Trimming took 4 bases from V and 4 from J; bases not matched to a gene: 12. Germline V gives CDR1 SGHVS, CDR2 FNYEAQ. This CDR3 region has 18 residues. The CDR3 sequence is CASSSGQGWTSGGYEQYF. Incomplete CDR3 DNA: TGTGCCAGCAGCTCTGGACAGGGGTGGACTAGCGGGGGGTACGAG.

Remarks on this clone: From the germline J gene comes the end of the CDR3, since the read stops 3 residues before it. V gene TRBV7-9 combines with J gene TRBJ2-1; the D is unclear. The germline V gene encodes CDR1 SEHNR and CDR2 FQNEAQ (reference sequence). This CDR3 is 15 amino acids long. Trimming removed 1 base from V and 3 bases from J, with 10 bases in between. CDR3 region: CASSLDISDYNEQFF. The DNA read from the CDR3 is TGTGCCAGCAGCTTAGATATCAGCGACTACAATGAG.

Turning to this clone: The observed sequence ends 3 residues before the CDR3 terminus, with the missing tail filled in from the germline J gene. The genes are TRBV5-1 and TRBJ2-7; 9 bases match TRBD1. The CDR3 consists of 15 residues. With V trimmed by 4 bases and J by 3 bases, 8 bases remained unmatched. The germline V gene has CDR1 SGHRS and CDR2 YFSETQ. The CDR3 bases that were read are TGCGCCAGCAGCGTTGGAGGACAGGGGTACTACGAG. It codes for CASSVGGQGYYE. The whole CDR3 sequence reads CASSVGGQGYYEQYF.

This clone occurred many times. With the read ending 3 residues before the CDR3 end, the germline J gene is used to fill in that end. This sequence joins TRBV18 and TRBJ1-1; TRBD1 matches at 7 bases. V shed 3 bases, J shed 0 bases, and the junction held 7 bases outside the gene matches. The CDR3 sequence is 16 residues long. CDR1 is KGHSH, CDR2 LQKENI, per germline. The DNA read from the CDR3 is TGTGCCAGCTCACCCTTCAGGGGGGAGGTGAACACTGAA. Its protein is CASSPFRGEVNTE. In full, the CDR3 reads CASSPFRGEVNTEAFF.

This clone showed up many times. Read data end 3 residues before the CDR3 end; the end is taken from the germline J gene. V and J are TRBV20-1 and TRBJ1-2; D is perhaps TRBD1 (5 bases). The CDR3 totals 14 residues. From germline, CDR1 is DFQATT and CDR2 SNEGSKA (reference sequence). V was trimmed by 0 bases and J by 2 bases, leaving 10 bases between them. Partial CDR3 DNA: TGCAGTGCTAGAGATCACAGGTTAAACTATGGC. Its protein product is CSARDHRLNYG. The entire CDR3 protein is CSARDHRLNYGYTF.

This clone was found many times. Read sequence stops 3 residues before the CDR3 end, and the germline J gene provides the missing end. The rearrangement links TRBV5-4 to TRBJ2-7; 7 positions agree with TRBD2. CDR1 and CDR2 (germline): SGHNT, YYREEE (reference sequence). The CDR3 runs 15 residues. J gave up 2 bases and V 4 bases, and 9 bases lay outside the gene matches. The CDR3: CASSMPGGFPYEQYF. The covered CDR3 bases are TGTGCCAGCAGCATGCCGGGGGGTTTTCCCTACGAG. Full variable domain (remainder filled in from reference TRBV5-4 and TRBJ2-7): ETGVTQSPTHLIKTRGQQVTLRCSSQSGHNTVSWYQQALGQGPQFIFQYYREEENGRGNFPPRFSGLQFPNYSSELNVNALELDDSALYLCASSMPGGFPYEQYFGPGTRLTVT.

In this sample, this clone turned up many times. The sequence runs out 3 residues before the end of the CDR3; the remainder is reconstructed from the germline J gene. The rearrangement uses TRBV20-1 and TRBJ2-1; 11 bases align to TRBD2. This CDR3 region has 14 residues. V lost 3 bases, J lost 7 bases, and 5 bases stayed unmatched. The V gene's germline CDR1 is DFQATT and CDR2 SNEGSKA (reference sequence). This CDR3 reads CSASGSGRGNEQFF. Partial CDR3 DNA: TGCAGTGCTAGTGGTAGCGGGAGGGGTAATGAG.

In this sample, this clone turned up many times. The observed sequence ends 3 residues before the CDR3 terminus, with the missing tail filled in from the germline J gene. The J gene is TRBJ1-2, the V gene TRBV12-3 or TRBV12-4; 9 positions match TRBD1. Trimming cost V 5 bases and J 3 bases; bases outside gene matches: 7. The CDR3 is 15 amino acids. The CDR3 loop is CASSLNRGRDYGYTF. CDR3 DNA (partial): TGTGCCAGCAGTCTCAACAGGGGGCGAGACTATGGC.

There are many counts of this clone. The read comes to an end 3 residues before the CDR3 does, leaving the germline J gene to fill in the end. This rearrangement joins TRBV7-2 to TRBJ2-3; D possibly corresponds to TRBD1 (5 bases). The CDR3 consists of 15 residues. CDR1 and CDR2 from the germline V gene are SGHTA and FQGNSA. Between the trimmed V and J ends, which lost 3 bases and 5 bases, there was a span of 15 bases. CDR3 sequence: CASSFLRDRGDTQYF. The sequenced CDR3 bases are TGTGCCAGCAGCTTCCTCAGGGATCGAGGAGATACG.

This clone was counted many times. The read gets to within 3 residues of the CDR3 end, and the germline J gene fills in the rest. The V gene is TRBV5-1, the J gene TRBJ2-5, with D maybe TRBD2 (6 bases). Germline CDR1 and CDR2: SGHRS and YFSETQ. The CDR3 runs 16 residues. With 0 bases removed from V and 5 bases from J, the gap between germline ends came to 17 bases. CDR3 loop: CASSLGVEGRSETQYF. The CDR3 bases that were read are TGCGCCAGCAGCTTGGGGGTCGAGGGGAGGTCGGAGACC.

A word on this clone: Read sequence stops 3 residues before the CDR3 end, and the germline J gene provides the missing end. The V call is TRBV7-2, the J call TRBJ2-7; perhaps TRBD2 as D (5 bases). V gave up 5 bases and J gave up 2 bases, with 16 bases separating them. This CDR3 region has 15 residues. CDR1 and CDR2 (germline): SGHTA, FQGNSA. CDR3 sequence: CASSPSSLITYEQYF. The sequenced part of the CDR3 DNA is TGTGCCAGCAGCCCCTCTAGCCTAATTACCTACGAG.

This clone was observed many times. With the read ending 3 residues before the CDR3 end, the germline J gene is used to fill in that end. The V gene is TRBV15, the J gene TRBJ2-7, with 8 bases identical to TRBD1. CDR3 size: 13 residues. Trimming took 3 bases from V and 6 from J; bases not matched to a gene: 4. CDR1 is LNHNV and CDR2 is YYDKDF in the germline V gene (reference sequence). The CDR3 DNA, read in part, is TGTGCCACCAGCAGCGACAGGGGACGCGAG. Its protein is CATSSDRGRE. The CDR3 in full is CATSSDRGREQYF. Full variable domain (remainder filled in from reference TRBV15 and TRBJ2-7): DAMVIQNPRYQVTQFGKPVTLSCSQTLNHNVMYWYQQKSSQAPKLLFHYYDKDFNNEADTPDNFQSRRPNTSFCFLDIRSPGLGDTAMYLCATSSDRGREQYFGPGTRLTVT.

This clone appeared a few times. The read falls 3 residues short of the CDR3 end, and the missing part is taken from the germline J gene. The chain links TRBV2 to TRBJ1-6; 7 positions match TRBD1. This CDR3 comprises 13 residues. Trimming took 8 bases from V and 9 from J; bases not matched to a gene: 7. Germline-derived CDR1 and CDR2 are SNHLY and FYNNEI. The CDR3 protein is CASGRGPGSPLHF. The sequenced part of the CDR3 DNA is TGTGCCAGCGGGAGGGGGCCGGGTTCACCC.

This clone has at least ten counts. The read halts 3 residues ahead of the CDR3 end, with the missing end drawn from the germline J gene. V is TRBV5-1 and J is TRBJ2-3; 7 bases agree with TRBD2. The V gene's germline CDR1 is SGHRS and CDR2 YFSETQ. The CDR3 is 16 amino acids. The V gene end was trimmed by 0 bases and the J gene end by 1 base; junction bases not matched to a gene: 5. The CDR3 bases that were read are TGCGCCAGCAGCTTGGAACTAGCGAGACGCACAGATACG. It translates to CASSLELARRTDT. The entire CDR3 reads CASSLELARRTDTQYF.

This clone has ten or more counts. Read coverage stops 3 residues before the CDR3 terminus; the germline J gene supplies the remainder. V gene TRBV19 combines with J gene TRBJ2-2; 9 nucleotides align to TRBD1. The length of the CDR3 is 17 residues. In germline, CDR1 is LNHDA, CDR2 SQIVND (reference sequence). V lost 7 bases and J lost 5; bases outside the gene matches: 14. CDR3 loop: CASILSPGTGRTGELFF. The sequenced CDR3 bases are TGTGCCAGTATCCTTAGTCCCGGGACAGGGAGAACCGGGGAG.